This entry features one TCR beta chain sequence. Its antigen remains unidentified. The record has no base qualities; no much larger clone is one base away. The time point label, read with the paper, signifies: before neoadjuvant nivolumab. The patients had newly diagnosed stage II-IVA oral cavity squamous cell carcinoma and had not received any prior systemic or radiation treatment. The cohort consisted of patients with HPV-negative, locally advanced oral cavity squamous cell carcinoma. No culture maintenance or expansion was done, as the peripheral blood mononuclear cells went straight to analysis. Samples were obtained from a longitudinal correlative study of a single-arm phase II trial of neoadjuvant nivolumab in oral cavity squamous cell carcinoma. Genomic DNA-based TCRbeta sequencing was performed on subject-matched pre- and post-treatment PBMCs and tumors from three responders and three non-responders. Peripheral blood mononuclear cells were drawn once before nivolumab treatment and a second time after treatment, when surgery took place. The Maxwell RSC DNA from Cells kit was used to isolate genomic DNA from PBMCs.

The record originates from a study of neoadjuvant anti-PD-1 for oral cavity cancer (dated by TCRdb to about 2021). Looking at the study overall: Before undergoing curative-intent surgical resection, most patients got three to four biweekly nivolumab doses at 3 mg/kg. An approximately 30% response rate was observed in the parent correlative cohort, in which around 13 patients were included. For patients who did not progress, a fourth nivolumab dose was given around day 43, followed by definitive surgical resection on days 50-56. Patients with complete response, partial response or stable disease by RECIST 1.1 were defined as responders, whereas patients with progression were defined as non-responders.

The paper's findings and limits, for the study overall: Only a few patients per response group were included in the TCR analyses, and the authors called for validation in larger cohorts. After neoadjuvant nivolumab, T cell clonality (Gini index) in PBMCs was significantly higher in non-responders than in responders. A higher pretreatment blood Treg/Th17 ratio correlated with both higher pretreatment blood TCRbeta clonality and lower post-treatment tumor TCRbeta clonality.

For deep sequencing of PBMC libraries, mostly about 450 ng of input genomic DNA was used, and six replicates were run per sample. The immunoSEQ hsTCRbeta kit was used to prepare TCRbeta libraries according to the manufacturer's instructions. An Illumina NovaSeq 6000 S4 flow cell was used to sequence the final libraries, which had first been combined to 3 nM. In the original analysis: The immunoSEQ Analyzer handled quality control and preprocessing of the raw data. The analysis was restricted to productive rearrangements, with each unique CDR3 amino acid sequence defining a clonotype. Using the R package tcR, the researchers computed the Gini-Simpson index as their estimate of repertoire clonality. Student's t test was used to compare Gini indices, while Pearson correlation assessed associations with tumor size change. In its TCRdb copy, this immuneACCESS table keeps in-frame sequences only and misses some clones. Where compared with another copy, unresolved V genes explain less than half of these, and the others have no known cause. The V and J calls and clone size come from that table; D and trimming were worked out from the DNA. This sample has tens of thousands of clones in its table, and 65% to 85% of those were observed once. Around 2.6% of the sample comes from the top ten.

This specimen consisted of PBMCs, obtained before nivolumab (anti-PD-1) treatment. The sequence came from a person aged 40 to 85 with oral cavity squamous cell carcinoma.

The sequence in DNA is TGTGCCATCAGTGAGCTGGGACTAGCAGGGGAGACCCAGTACTTC. Its coded protein is CAISELGLAGETQYF. This sequence uses TRBV10-3 and TRBJ2-5; TRBD2 matches 9 bases in the middle. Reading the germline V gene gives CDR1 ENHRY and CDR2 SYGVKD. From its cysteine to its phenylalanine, the CDR3 spans 15 amino acids. Just the 45-base CDR3 DNA is kept, in frame starting at base 1. Relative to germline, V is missing 2 bases and J is missing 5 bases, with 6 bases of the junction outside any gene match.